This TCR beta chain was profiled in a study of T cell repertoires in cytomegalovirus infection. Study-wide background: Epitope selection comprised recently identified HLA-C-restricted CMV epitopes and well-studied HLA-B-restricted CMV epitopes. Matching HLA type, along with CMV infection, was indicated by public TCR beta signatures.

Comments on this clonotype: What it binds is unknown.

TCRdb analysed the reads with MiXCR anew, one entry per CDR3 protein. The data hold 650,000 to 850,000 distinct CDR3 sequences, with 25% to 35% observed a single time. Whole-study results and caveats: It was HLA-C-restricted CMV-specific TCR beta clonotypes that dominated the response ex vivo. Carriers of CMV plus the relevant HLA were identified by cumulative public TCR beta family frequency.

This CDR3 is built from 15 residues. CDR1 is LNHDA, CDR2 SQIVND, per germline (reference sequence). V shed 5 bases, J shed 5 bases, and the junction held 7 bases outside the gene matches. The sample was cultured CD8+ T cells from PBMCs, taken from culture after CMV antigen stimulation. V and J are TRBV19 and TRBJ1-5; 9 bases match TRBD1. The TCR originated in a human donor in good health (CMV status not recorded). Some clones in this sample may be carry-over from other donors' samples. The CDR3 here is CASSHLRDRDQPQHF. Here the CDR3 DNA reads TGTGCCAGTAGTCATCTCCGGGACAGGGATCAGCCCCAGCATTTT.